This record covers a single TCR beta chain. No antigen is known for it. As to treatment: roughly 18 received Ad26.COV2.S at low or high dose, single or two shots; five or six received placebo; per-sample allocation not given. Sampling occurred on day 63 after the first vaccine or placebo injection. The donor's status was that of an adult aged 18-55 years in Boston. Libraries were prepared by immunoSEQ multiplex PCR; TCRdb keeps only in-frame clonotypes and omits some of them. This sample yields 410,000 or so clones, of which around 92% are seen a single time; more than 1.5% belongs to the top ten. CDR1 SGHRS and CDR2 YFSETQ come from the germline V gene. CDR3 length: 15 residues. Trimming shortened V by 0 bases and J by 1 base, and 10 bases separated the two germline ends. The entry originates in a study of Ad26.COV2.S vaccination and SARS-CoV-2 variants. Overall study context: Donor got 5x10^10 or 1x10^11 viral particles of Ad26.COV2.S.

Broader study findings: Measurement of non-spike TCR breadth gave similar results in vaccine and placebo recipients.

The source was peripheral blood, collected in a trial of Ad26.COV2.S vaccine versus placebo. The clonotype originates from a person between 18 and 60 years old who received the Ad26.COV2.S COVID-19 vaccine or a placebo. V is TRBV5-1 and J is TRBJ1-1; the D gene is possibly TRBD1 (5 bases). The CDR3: CASSLVPQGNTEAFF. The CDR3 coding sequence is TGCGCCAGCAGCTTGGTACCCCAGGGGAACACTGAAGCTTTCTTT.